Listed below are T cell receptor beta chains from one sample, sequenced in a study of blood T cell repertoires in COVID-19. Profiling relied on immunoSEQ multiplex PCR, and the TCRdb table lists in-frame clones only, not all of them. The table records 75,000 to 90,000 clones, 90% of them present only once. Sequencing input: peripheral blood. These receptors were obtained from a young man with COVID-19, enrolled during active disease. CDR3s include the opening cysteine and the closing phenylalanine or tryptophan. Fields, in order: CDR3 protein, CDR3 DNA, J gene, D gene, V gene, clone size. The D gene is left open where the match is weak. Some rows mark clone size as missing; the rest say once, few, many or name a class of expanded clone.

CASSLSGDKTEAFF,TGTGCCAGCAGTTTATCAGGGGACAAAACTGAAGCTTTCTTT,TRBJ1-1,-,TRBV28,-
CASSLRREGRNEQFF,TGTGCCAGCAGCTTGAGGCGGGAGGGTAGGAATGAGCAGTTCTTC,TRBJ2-1,TRBD2,TRBV7-8,-
CASRDRGSNQPQHF,TGTGCCAGTAGGGACAGGGGGAGCAATCAGCCCCAGCATTTT,TRBJ1-5,TRBD1,TRBV19,-
CASSGTSENNEQFF,TGTGCCAGCAGCGGTACTAGCGAAAACAATGAGCAGTTCTTC,TRBJ2-1,TRBD2,TRBV9,-
CASSPTTAKKSAKNIQYF,TGTGCCAGCAGCCCGACGACAGCTAAAAAATCAGCCAAAAACATTCAGTACTTC,TRBJ2-4,-,TRBV7-9,-
CASSRRLGRETQYF,TGTGCCAGTAGCCGACGGCTAGGGAGGGAGACCCAGTACTTC,TRBJ2-5,-,TRBV19,-
CASSVGAGAGSEQYF,TGTGCCAGCAGCGTAGGGGCGGGAGCGGGCTCCGAGCAGTACTTC,TRBJ2-7,TRBD2,TRBV9,-
CASSLQGNYGYTF,TGCGCCAGCAGCTTGCAGGGGAACTATGGCTACACCTTC,TRBJ1-2,-,TRBV5-1,few
CASSQEVAFNSPLHF,TGTGCCAGCAGCCAAGAAGTCGCGTTCAATTCACCCCTCCACTTT,TRBJ1-6,-,TRBV3-1/TRBV3-2,-
CASSLTRVGEQYF,TGTGCCAGCAGCCTAACCAGGGTCGGCGAGCAGTACTTC,TRBJ2-7,-,TRBV11-2,-
CASGTSGTGELFF,TGTGCCTCCGGGACTAGCGGGACCGGGGAGCTGTTTTTT,TRBJ2-2,TRBD2,TRBV7-9,-
CASSAPGRQYTDTQYF,TGTGCCAGTAGTGCACCCGGTAGACAGTACACAGATACGCAGTATTTT,TRBJ2-3,-,TRBV19,-
CASSSTGPSSYEQYF,TGTGCCAGCAGCAGTACAGGGCCTAGCTCCTACGAGCAGTACTTC,TRBJ2-7,-,TRBV7-9,-
CASSTPGLAGGNEQFF,TGTGCCAGCAGTACACCGGGACTAGCGGGAGGGAATGAGCAGTTCTTC,TRBJ2-1,TRBD2,TRBV28,-
CASSHRSGTNEQFF,TGTGCCAGCAGCCACCGTAGCGGGACGAATGAGCAGTTCTTC,TRBJ2-1,TRBD2,TRBV3-1/TRBV3-2,-
CASSYFGREGGEQFF,TGTGCCAGCAGTTACTTTGGGCGGGAGGGTGGTGAGCAGTTCTTC,TRBJ2-1,TRBD2,TRBV6-6,-
CASSFQGPRHSYEQYF,TGTGCCAGCAGTTTTCAGGGCCCCCGTCACTCCTACGAGCAGTACTTC,TRBJ2-7,-,TRBV27,-
CASTAVEARGPNQPQHF,TGTGCCAGTACCGCTGTAGAGGCGCGGGGCCCTAATCAGCCCCAGCATTTT,TRBJ1-5,-,TRBV19,-
CASSLGRQARGEQYF,TGTGCCAGCAGCCTGGGGCGACAGGCAAGGGGCGAGCAGTACTTC,TRBJ2-7,-,TRBV5-4,-
CASSTPQDQETQYF,TGTGCCAGCAGTACCCCCCAGGACCAAGAGACCCAGTACTTC,TRBJ2-5,-,TRBV28,-
CASSFSAQNTGELFF,TGTGCCAGCAGCTTTAGCGCGCAGAACACCGGGGAGCTGTTTTTT,TRBJ2-2,-,TRBV7-9,-
CASSAGQGTEAFF,TGTGCCAGCAGCGCGGGACAGGGCACTGAAGCTTTCTTT,TRBJ1-1,TRBD1,TRBV9,-
CASSPWALEADTQYF,TGTGCCAGCAGCCCTTGGGCACTAGAAGCAGATACGCAGTATTTT,TRBJ2-3,-,TRBV7-9,-
CASSLEPGRLNTEAFF,TGCGCCAGCAGCTTGGAGCCAGGGAGGTTGAACACTGAAGCTTTCTTT,TRBJ1-1,-,TRBV5-1,-
CASSFGQTYSPLHF,TGTGCCAGCAGTTTTGGACAGACCTATTCACCCCTCCACTTT,TRBJ1-6,-,TRBV27,few
CASFGGNTEAFF,TGTGCCAGTTTCGGGGGGAACACTGAAGCTTTCTTT,TRBJ1-1,-,TRBV18,-
CASSRDRNGETQYF,TGTGCTAGCAGCCGGGACAGGAATGGAGAGACCCAGTACTTC,TRBJ2-5,TRBD1,TRBV7-7,-